These 31 T cell receptor beta chains originate from one sample sequenced in a study of T cells in tumors after PD-1 blockade. Generated by immunoSEQ multiplex PCR, the TCRdb table keeps only in-frame clones and is missing some. This sample carries 10,000 to 11,000 clones, about 67% of them seen once, and the ten largest clones take under 15%. The input for sequencing was tumor tissue, taken after anti-PD-1 treatment. The receptors stem from a human donor with basal cell carcinoma.

DNA for the CDR3: TGCGCCAGCAGCCGGACTAGCGGGGCGAACACCGGGGAGCTGTTTTTT. Amino acids: CASSRTSGANTGELFF. V gene TRBV5-1 combines with J gene TRBJ2-2; 12 bases are shared with TRBD2. V dropped 4 bases and J dropped 0; count of bases not matched to a gene: 1. Germline CDR1 reads SGHRS; CDR2 reads YFSETQ. The CDR3 totals 16 residues.

V is TRBV28 and J is TRBJ1-5; the match to TRBD1 covers 11 bases. This CDR3 contains 15 residues. The ends lost 5 bases at V and 5 bases at J; junction bases unmatched: 5. Germline V gives CDR1 MDHEN, CDR2 SYDVKM. CDR3 nucleotide sequence: TGTGCCAGCAGTACCCGGACAGGGGGCGATCAGCCCCAGCATTTT. Its translation: CASSTRTGGDQPQHF.

V is TRBV19 and J is TRBJ2-5; TRBD2 agrees at 10 bases. V lost 7 bases, J lost 3 bases, and 8 bases stayed unmatched. The CDR3 length is 15 residues. In germline, CDR1 is LNHDA, CDR2 SQIVND (reference sequence). CDR3 residues: CASNHLAGDEETQYF. The CDR3 nucleotides are TGTGCCAGTAACCACCTAGCGGGAGACGAAGAGACCCAGTACTTC.

The V gene is TRBV6-2 or TRBV6-3, the J gene TRBJ1-4, with D perhaps matching TRBD1 (5 bases). V lost 0 bases, J lost 8 bases, and 16 bases lay in between. CDR1 is MNHEY and CDR2 is SVGEGT in the germline V gene. The CDR3 contains 16 residues. CDR3 DNA: TGTGCCAGCAGTTACTCTTGGTCCGGGGGATACGAAAAACTGTTTTTT. Its translation is CASSYSWSGGYEKLFF.

The CDR3 bases are TGCGCCAGCAGCTTGGTAGCGGGAAACACCGGGGAGCTGTTTTTT. Translated: CASSLVAGNTGELFF. This chain joins TRBV5-1 and TRBJ2-2, with TRBD2 matching over 8 bases. The CDR3 covers 15 residues. Germline CDR1 and CDR2: SGHRS and YFSETQ. V lost 0 bases to trimming and J lost 2 bases; unmatched junction nucleotides: 0.

The J gene is TRBJ1-5, the V gene TRBV19; D remains unclear. There are 14 residues in the CDR3. Germline V gene sequence: CDR1 LNHDA, CDR2 SQIVND (reference sequence). The V end lost 10 bases, the J end lost 0 bases, and 13 bases lay between the germline ends. CDR3 DNA: TGTGCCACTACGACACCTTATAGCAATCAGCCCCAGCATTTT. It specifies CATTTPYSNQPQHF.

This chain connects TRBV5-4 to TRBJ1-2; D is unresolved. Per germline, CDR1 SGHNT and CDR2 YYREEE (reference sequence). V was trimmed by 3 bases and J by 1 base, leaving 10 bases between them. CDR3 size: 14 residues. The DNA for the CDR3 is TGTGCCAGCAGCTCTTTCACAAGTAACTATGGCTACACCTTC. Its translation is CASSSFTSNYGYTF.

The chain has TRBV7-2 and TRBJ2-5, with TRBD2 matching over 7 bases. The V gene's germline CDR1 is SGHTA and CDR2 FQGNSA. This CDR3 comprises 15 residues. The V gene end was trimmed by 1 base and the J gene end by 4 bases; junction bases not matched to a gene: 6. The CDR3 here is CASSLEGSGLETQYF. The CDR3 bases are TGTGCCAGCAGCTTAGAAGGTAGCGGGTTAGAGACCCAGTACTTC.

The chain links TRBV28 to TRBJ1-2; D is undetermined. The germline gives CDR1 MDHEN, CDR2 SYDVKM. With 6 bases removed from V and 4 bases from J, the gap between germline ends came to 15 bases. The CDR3 covers 14 residues. The CDR3 is CASRTYSLFYGYTF. The DNA for the CDR3 is TGTGCCAGCAGGACGTACAGCCTCTTCTATGGCTACACCTTC.

V usage is TRBV9 and J usage is TRBJ1-1, with a weak D call TRBD1 (5 bases). CDR1 is SGDLS, CDR2 YYNGEE, per germline. The CDR3 runs 14 residues. V lost 4 bases, J lost 3 bases, and 13 bases lay in between. CDR3 protein: CASSFAGKDTEAFF. As DNA, the CDR3 is TGTGCCAGCAGCTTCGCAGGGAAAGACACTGAAGCTTTCTTT.

This clone was found once. The chain employs TRBV4-1 and TRBJ2-5; D may be TRBD2 (5 bases). The CDR3 length is 14 residues. Germline V lookup: CDR1 MGHRA, CDR2 YSYEKL. V lost 3 bases and J 2 bases, leaving 10 bases between the germline ends. The CDR3 DNA reads as TGCGCCAGCAGCCAGACCGGGGTTCAAGAGACCCAGTACTTC. Residues: CASSQTGVQETQYF.

This clone was seen only a few times. This chain uses TRBV19 with TRBJ1-5; D remains ambiguous. Trimming removed 3 bases from V and 0 bases from J, with 3 bases in between. CDR1 and CDR2 (germline): LNHDA, SQIVND (reference sequence). CDR3 length equals 13 residues. The CDR3 DNA follows: TGTGCCAGTAGTATCAGTAGCAATCAGCCCCAGCATTTT. It translates to CASSISSNQPQHF.

This clone occurred once. The rearrangement links TRBV30 to TRBJ2-3; D may correspond to TRBD1 or TRBD2 (6 bases each). CDR1 and CDR2 (germline): GTSNPN, SVGIG (reference sequence). This CDR3 spans 16 amino acids. V lost 6 bases, J lost 0 bases, and 19 bases lay in between. CDR3 sequence reads: CACLRLGGESTDTQYF. Written as DNA, the CDR3 is TGTGCCTGCCTCCGGCTGGGGGGCGAAAGCACAGATACGCAGTATTTT.

The genes are TRBV7-2 and TRBJ2-3; tentatively, D is TRBD2 (7 bases). Trimming stripped 1 base from V and 0 bases from J, with 11 bases between. The CDR3 has 16 amino acids. Germline V lookup: CDR1 SGHTA, CDR2 FQGNSA. The CDR3 loop is CASSLGGGPSTDTQYF. DNA of the CDR3: TGTGCCAGCAGCTTAGGCGGGGGCCCAAGCACAGATACGCAGTATTTT. The full variable domain, its missing parts supplied by reference TRBV7-2 and TRBJ2-3, is GAGVSQSPSNKVTEKGKDVELRCDPISGHTALYWYRQSLGQGLEFLIYFQGNSAPDKSGLPSDRFSAERTGGSVSTLTIQRTQQEDSAVYLCASSLGGGPSTDTQYFGPGTRLTVL.

This rearrangement joins TRBV7-2 to TRBJ1-4; no clear D. V dropped 0 bases and J dropped 3 bases, with 17 bases sitting between them. Per the germline V gene, CDR1 is SGHTA and CDR2 is FQGNSA. CDR3 length: 18 residues. This CDR3 reads CASSLAALGVRANEKLFF. The CDR3 coding sequence is TGTGCCAGCAGCTTAGCAGCTCTGGGAGTAAGGGCTAATGAAAAACTGTTTTTT.

The chain links TRBV7-9 to TRBJ2-7; D gene uncertain. The germline V gene has CDR1 SEHNR and CDR2 FQNEAQ (reference sequence). The ends were cut back, 5 bases at V and 1 base at J, with 12 bases in the middle. This CDR3 spans 14 amino acids. The CDR3 protein is CASSENWGSYEQYF. CDR3 in DNA: TGTGCCAGCAGCGAGAACTGGGGTTCCTACGAGCAGTACTTC.

This chain connects TRBV27 to TRBJ2-3, with D possibly matching TRBD2 (6 bases). Trimming removed 6 bases at V and 6 bases at J, with 19 bases between. Per germline, CDR1 MNHEY and CDR2 SMNVEV (reference sequence). CDR3 size: 15 residues. This CDR3 reads CASRNAGLLVDTQYF. The CDR3 DNA follows: TGTGCCAGCAGGAACGCGGGACTCCTTGTCGATACGCAGTATTTT.

The chain uses TRBV3-1 (or the pseudogene TRBV3-2) and TRBJ2-2; D uncertain. Trimming stripped 2 bases from V and 5 bases from J, with 6 bases between. From germline, CDR1 is LGHDT and CDR2 YNNKEL (reference sequence). The CDR3 extends over 13 amino acids. In nucleotides, the CDR3 is TGTGCCAGCAGCCAACTAGGGACCGGGGAGCTGTTTTTT. As protein: CASSQLGTGELFF.

The rearrangement uses TRBV27 and TRBJ1-4, with 7 nucleotides matching TRBD1. V was pared by 7 bases and J by 5 bases, with 13 bases of the junction left unmatched. The germline gives CDR1 MNHEY, CDR2 SMNVEV (reference sequence). The CDR3 consists of 16 residues. The CDR3 DNA is TGTGCCAGCACCCTATACCCGGGACAGCCAAATGAAAAACTGTTTTTT. It specifies CASTLYPGQPNEKLFF.

The V gene is TRBV28, the J gene TRBJ1-2, with 9 positions matching TRBD1. From germline, CDR1 is MDHEN and CDR2 SYDVKM. The CDR3 extends over 16 amino acids. V lost 1 base to trimming and J lost 5 bases; unmatched junction nucleotides: 8. The CDR3 protein is CASSLSTTGGGYGYTF. The CDR3 nucleotides read TGTGCCAGCAGTTTATCGACGACAGGGGGGGGATATGGCTACACCTTC.

The V call is TRBV28, the J call TRBJ1-4, with D hard to call. The CDR3 sequence is 14 residues long. Germline CDR1 and CDR2: MDHEN and SYDVKM. V lost 7 bases and J lost 4, with 13 bases in between. Here the CDR3 DNA reads TGTGCCAGCAAGAAGGGCAGCCTTAATGAAAAACTGTTTTTT. It encodes CASKKGSLNEKLFF.

The chain uses TRBV5-1 and TRBJ2-1, with TRBD2 matching over 11 bases. V trimming: 0 bases; J trimming: 8 bases; junction bases outside the gene matches: 7. The CDR3 length is 16 residues. From germline, CDR1 is SGHRS and CDR2 YFSETQ. CDR3 sequence (DNA): TGCGCCAGCAGCTTGGGATCCCTAGCGGGGGGATATGAGCAGTTCTTC. Encoded protein: CASSLGSLAGGYEQFF.

J is TRBJ2-7 and V is TRBV13; a possible D gene is TRBD1 (6 bases). Trimming cost V 1 base and J 0 bases, with 13 bases left between them. Germline V gene sequence: CDR1 PRHDT, CDR2 FYEKMQ (reference sequence). There are 16 residues in the CDR3. The CDR3 DNA follows: TGTGCCAGCAGCTTAGTTGGAAGGGGGAGCTCCTACGAGCAGTACTTC. Protein product: CASSLVGRGSSYEQYF.

This rearrangement joins TRBV5-1 to TRBJ1-2, with 11 bases aligning to TRBD1. From germline, CDR1 is SGHRS and CDR2 YFSETQ. J was trimmed by 2 bases and V by 0 bases; bases with no gene match: 6. The CDR3 is 17 residues long. CDR3 nucleotides: TGCGCCAGCAGCTTGGAGGGACAGGGGGGATGGAACTATGGCTACACCTTC. Translating gives CASSLEGQGGWNYGYTF. The complete variable domain, with remaining parts taken from reference TRBV5-1 and TRBJ1-2, reads KAGVTQTPRYLIKTRGQQVTLSCSPISGHRSVSWYQQTPGQGLQFLFEYFSETQRNKGNFPGRFSGRQFSNSRSEMNVSTLELGDSALYLCASSLEGQGGWNYGYTFGSGTRLTVV.

J is TRBJ1-5 and V is TRBV4-1; D may be TRBD1 (6 bases). The CDR3 length is 13 residues. The germline CDR1 and CDR2 sequences are MGHRA and YSYEKL. Trimming shortened V by 5 bases and J by 6 bases, and 11 bases separated the two germline ends. The CDR3 is CASSTGQGQPQHF. The DNA for the CDR3 is TGCGCCAGCAGCACAGGGCAGGGTCAGCCCCAGCATTTT.

The chain carries TRBV27 and TRBJ2-7; 8 positions match TRBD1. Germline lookup yields CDR1 MNHEY and CDR2 SMNVEV (reference sequence). V lost 6 bases to trimming and J lost 3 bases; unmatched junction nucleotides: 4. This CDR3 has 13 residues. CDR3 coding DNA: TGTGCCAGCAGGGATACAGGGGGCTACGAGCAGTACTTC. Protein product: CASRDTGGYEQYF.

This clone was observed once. The chain combines TRBV6-1 with TRBJ1-2; 7 nucleotides line up with TRBD1. The J segment lost 8 bases and the V segment lost 4 bases, leaving 16 bases of the junction unmatched. The CDR3 consists of 16 residues. CDR1 and CDR2 (germline): MNHNS, SASEGT. The CDR3 DNA follows: TGTGCCAGCAGTGGGCCGAACAGGGGATTCACGCACGGCTACACCTTC. This codes for CASSGPNRGFTHGYTF.

This clone was seen a single time. This chain links TRBV24-1 with TRBJ2-7, with 9 bases lining up with TRBD1. The V segment lost 1 base and the J segment 5 bases; nucleotides outside the gene matches: 8. There are 16 residues in the CDR3. Germline V CDR1 and CDR2: KGHDR, SFDVKD. DNA for the CDR3: TGTGCCACCAGTGATTTTGGTGGACAGGGGAGCGACGAGCAGTACTTC. Its protein product is CATSDFGGQGSDEQYF.

This chain uses TRBV6-5 with TRBJ1-2; 10 bases match TRBD1. The CDR3 totals 13 residues. CDR1 and CDR2 from the germline V gene are MNHEY and SVGAGI. Trimming removed 4 bases from V and 5 bases from J; junction bases left unmatched: 1. The DNA of the CDR3 is TGTGCCAGCAGTTGGGACAGGGGTTATGGCTACACCTTC. Its protein is CASSWDRGYGYTF.

In its sample, this clone ranks as medium-sized. This chain uses TRBV7-2 with TRBJ1-6; D perhaps matches TRBD1 (6 bases). Per the germline V gene, CDR1 is SGHTA and CDR2 is FQGNSA. CDR3 length equals 15 residues. V lost 5 bases and J 7 bases, leaving 15 bases between the germline ends. The chain's CDR3 is CASSPWTELNSPLHF. In nucleotides, the CDR3 is TGTGCCAGCAGCCCCTGGACAGAGTTGAATTCACCCCTCCACTTT. The full variable domain, with the rest looked up from reference TRBV7-2 and TRBJ1-6, is GAGVSQSPSNKVTEKGKDVELRCDPISGHTALYWYRQSLGQGLEFLIYFQGNSAPDKSGLPSDRFSAERTGGSVSTLTIQRTQQEDSAVYLCASSPWTELNSPLHFGNGTRLTVT.

The V gene is TRBV15, the J gene TRBJ2-5, with 11 bases identical to TRBD2. Germline-derived CDR1 and CDR2 are LNHNV and YYDKDF (reference sequence). After removal of 4 bases from V and 3 bases from J, the junction contained 25 bases not matched to a gene. The CDR3 is 22 amino acids. The CDR3 DNA follows: TGTGCCACCAGCACCCTACCCCTGGGACTAGCGGTCATCCGCCACCGGGAAGAGACCCAGTACTTC. As protein: CATSTLPLGLAVIRHREETQYF.